This TCR beta chain appears in the sequencing data of a study of T cell changes during pregnancy in multiple sclerosis. V gave up 0 bases and J gave up 3 bases, with 18 bases separating them. The CDR3 consists of 18 residues. CDR1 and CDR2 from the germline V gene are MGHRA and YSYEKL. Profiled with immunoSEQ multiplex PCR; TCRdb holds only in-frame clones, not every one. Among under 75,000 clones listed, around 90% were seen once. The clonotype comes from a female donor in good health, enrolled as a control in a pregnancy study. The input for sequencing was peripheral blood, taken in the third trimester of pregnancy. The chain uses TRBV4-1 and TRBJ2-1; D is ambiguous. CDR3 loop: CASSQDWWSRVNYNEQFF. The CDR3 region has the DNA TGCGCCAGCAGCCAAGATTGGTGGAGCAGAGTAAACTACAATGAGCAGTTCTTC.